Presented here are 10 T cell receptor beta chains from one specimen sequenced in a study of blood T cell repertoires in COVID-19 (dated by TCRdb to 2018 to 2020). The library was made by the immunoSEQ multiplex PCR assay. TCRdb carries this immuneACCESS record with in-frame sequences only. Its versions omit some clonotypes, under half of them owing to an unresolved V gene in the studies checked, with the rest unexplained. This sample has 20,000 to 30,000 clones in its table, and 82% of those were observed once. Jointly, the top ten make up 7.5% to 10% of the sample. Material for sequencing was peripheral blood. The origin of the receptors is a human donor in a cohort sampled during active COVID-19.

The V and J genes are TRBV27 and TRBJ2-7; D unresolved. CDR3 length: 17 residues. Germline lookup yields CDR1 MNHEY and CDR2 SMNVEV (reference sequence). The ends were cut back, 1 base at V and 0 bases at J, with 16 bases in the middle. CDR3 in amino acids: CASSLLAIPPGSYEQYF. The DNA for the CDR3 is TGTGCCAGCAGTTTATTGGCCATCCCCCCGGGCTCCTACGAGCAGTACTTC.

V is TRBV7-2 and J is TRBJ2-7; TRBD1 aligns across 12 bases. CDR1 is SGHTA, CDR2 FQGNSA, per germline. The CDR3 is 16 amino acids. After removal of 1 base from V and 4 bases from J, the junction contained 5 bases not matched to a gene. The CDR3 DNA follows: TGTGCCAGCAGCTTAGGAGGGACAGGGGGCCGGTACGAGCAGTACTTC. It encodes CASSLGGTGGRYEQYF.

The chain is built from TRBV3-1 (or the pseudogene TRBV3-2) and TRBJ2-3; 13 nucleotides align to TRBD2. The CDR3 loop spans 17 amino acids. Looked up from germline, CDR1 is LGHDT and CDR2 is YNNKEL (reference sequence). Germline trimming cut 7 bases from V and 2 bases from J; bases unmatched to any gene: 9. CDR3 region: CASNLGGLAGPTDTQYF. The CDR3 DNA reads as TGTGCCAGCAACCTGGGGGGACTAGCGGGACCCACAGATACGCAGTATTTT.

The chain combines TRBV7-8 with TRBJ2-7, with D possibly matching TRBD1 (6 bases). CDR1 SGHVS and CDR2 FQNEAQ come from the germline V gene. The ends were cut back, 3 bases at V and 1 base at J, with 13 bases in the middle. The CDR3 loop spans 15 amino acids. CDR3 amino acids: CASSFGGGPSYEQYF. The CDR3 DNA follows: TGTGCCAGCAGCTTTGGGGGCGGTCCTTCCTACGAGCAGTACTTC.

The chain is built from TRBV7-2 and TRBJ2-3, with 7 bases fitting TRBD2. Per the germline V gene, CDR1 is SGHTA and CDR2 is FQGNSA. The CDR3 length is 16 residues. Losses at the gene ends were 4 bases for V and 4 bases for J; bases not matched to a gene: 11. The CDR3 reads CASSSRAGRSPDTQYF. CDR3 coding DNA: TGTGCCAGCAGCTCAAGAGCGGGGAGAAGCCCAGATACGCAGTATTTT.

This sequence joins TRBV6-2 or TRBV6-3 and TRBJ2-1, with TRBD1 identical over 11 bases. In germline, CDR1 is MNHEY, CDR2 SVGEGT. V was clipped by 5 bases and J by 5 bases; unmatched bases: 11. The CDR3 contains 17 residues. The CDR3 region has the DNA TGTGCCAGCAGTCCCTCTAAAGGGACAGGGGGTAACAATGAGCAGTTCTTC. The encoded protein is CASSPSKGTGGNNEQFF.

The CDR3 is CASSFGRALNEQFF. The CDR3 coding sequence is TGTGCCAGTAGTTTCGGGAGGGCCCTCAATGAGCAGTTCTTC. This chain links TRBV19 with TRBJ2-1, with TRBD2 identical over 8 bases. The CDR3 runs to 14 residues. Trimming cost V 5 bases and J 6 bases; bases outside gene matches: 6. The V gene's germline CDR1 is LNHDA and CDR2 SQIVND (reference sequence).

The chain recombines TRBV11-1 with TRBJ1-1; D is perhaps TRBD1 (5 bases). The CDR3 has 12 amino acids. Trimming cost V 5 bases and J 6 bases, with 10 bases left between them. Germline V gene sequence: CDR1 SGHAT, CDR2 FQDESV (reference sequence). CDR3 sequence (DNA): TGTGCCAGCAGCCCTGAAGGGGCTGAAGCTTTCTTT. Translating gives CASSPEGAEAFF.

The chain is built from TRBV28 and TRBJ2-7; 9 bases are a match to TRBD2. V shed 7 bases, J shed 1 base, and the junction held 8 bases outside the gene matches. This CDR3 spans 15 amino acids. CDR1 and CDR2 (germline): MDHEN, SYDVKM. The chain's CDR3 is CASTPSGKVSYEQYF. Written as DNA, the CDR3 is TGTGCCAGCACCCCTAGCGGGAAGGTATCCTACGAGCAGTACTTC.

The V and J genes are TRBV16 and TRBJ1-1, with 7 bases identical to TRBD1. Trimming took 3 bases from V and 8 from J; bases not matched to a gene: 6. The CDR3 spans 13 residues. Per germline, CDR1 KGHSY and CDR2 FQNENV. CDR3 loop: CASSHNRGPEAFF. The CDR3 DNA reads TGTGCCAGCAGCCATAACAGGGGTCCCGAAGCTTTCTTT. The full variable domain, in which reference TRBV16 and TRBJ1-1 provide the parts outside the CDR3, is GEEVAQTPKHLVRGEGQKAKLYCAPIKGHSYVFWYQQVLKNEFKFLISFQNENVFDETGMPKERFSAKCLPNSPCSLEIQATKLEDSAVYFCASSHNRGPEAFFGQGTRLTVV.